This T cell receptor (beta chain) was documented in a study of blood T cell repertoires in COVID-19. This CDR3 has 15 residues. Germline V gives CDR1 MDHEN, CDR2 SYDVKM. Losses at the gene ends were 5 bases for V and 6 bases for J; bases not matched to a gene: 12. Measured with immunoSEQ multiplex PCR; TCRdb has only the in-frame clones, and not every one. The sample holds some 300,000 clones, about 88% seen once. The TCR sequence derives from a woman in her 70s with COVID-19, enrolled during active disease. Sequencing was carried out using peripheral blood. The gene calls are TRBV28 and TRBJ2-7; TRBD1 agrees at 8 bases. Here the CDR3 reads CASSRTGTGATEQYF. The CDR3 region has the DNA TGTGCCAGCAGTCGTACCGGGACAGGTGCGACCGAGCAGTACTTC.